The clone carrying this T cell receptor (beta chain) appeared a few times. Antigen: not known. The source of the sample is a study of cytomegalovirus exposure and HLA in healthy donors. Findings and limits, study-wide: Highest at DRB1 and lowest at HLA-C, TCR association rates differed among HLA loci in a later analysis. Rare TCR sequences dominated, though some public TCRs recurred in many donors.

Trimming stripped 3 bases from V and 9 bases from J, with 18 bases between. The CDR3 contains 14 residues. From germline, CDR1 is LNHNV and CDR2 YYDKDF (reference sequence). The PCR made use of 60 Vbeta and 13 Jbeta primers. Data came from immunoSEQ multiplex PCR; TCRdb stores just in-frame clones and leaves some out. This table holds about 180,000 clones, roughly 87% found once. Sequencing was carried out using PBMCs. This sequence originates from a woman between 50 and 59 years old in good health and CMV-seronegative. V gene TRBV15 combines with J gene TRBJ2-7, with D tentatively TRBD2 (5 bases). Here the CDR3 reads CATSRGPLGEGQYF. CDR3 bases: TGTGCCACCAGCAGGGGTCCTCTCGGGGAAGGGCAGTACTTC.